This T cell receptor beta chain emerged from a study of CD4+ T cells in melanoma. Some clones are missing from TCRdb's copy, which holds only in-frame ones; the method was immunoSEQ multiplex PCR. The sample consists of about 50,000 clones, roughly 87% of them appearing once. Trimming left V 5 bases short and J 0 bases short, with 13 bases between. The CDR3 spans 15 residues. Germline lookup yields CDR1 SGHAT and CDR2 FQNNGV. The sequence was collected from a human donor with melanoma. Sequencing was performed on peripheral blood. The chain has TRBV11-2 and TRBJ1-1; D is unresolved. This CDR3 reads CASSGSGSMNTEAFF. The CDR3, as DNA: TGTGCCAGCAGCGGCTCGGGAAGCATGAACACTGAAGCTTTCTTT. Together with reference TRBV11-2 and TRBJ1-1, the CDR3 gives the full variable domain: EAGVAQSPRYKIIEKRQSVAFWCNPISGHATLYWYQQILGQGPKLLIQFQNNGVVDDSQLPKDRFSAERLKGVDSTLKIQPAKLEDSAVYLCASSGSGSMNTEAFFGQGTRLTVV.